The 17 T cell receptor beta chains below come from one sample, sequenced in a study of breast tumors, draining lymph nodes, adjacent tissues. Axillary draining lymph nodes of breast cancer patients supplied the node samples. MiXCR, run by TCRdb on the multiplex PCR reads, gives a single entry per CDR3 protein. The repertoire holds about 110,000 distinct CDR3 sequences, with around 30% as singletons. Sequencing used axillary lymph node tissue. Every receptor here comes from a female donor with breast cancer. Some clones in this sample may be carry-over from other donors' samples.

This clonotype was observed many times. The chain couples TRBV20-1 to TRBJ2-1, with unresolved D. Trimming cost V 5 bases and J 7 bases, with 6 bases left between them. The CDR3 covers 10 residues. Germline V CDR1 and CDR2: DFQATT, SNEGSKA (reference sequence). In nucleotides, the CDR3 is TGCAGTGCTCGCAAGAATGAGCAGTTCTTC. It specifies CSARKNEQFF.

This clonotype was detected ten times or more. The chain carries TRBV7-9 and TRBJ1-1; D is unresolved. Germline values: CDR1 SEHNR, CDR2 FQNEAQ (reference sequence). The CDR3 extends over 14 amino acids. V was cut by 3 bases and J by 0 bases, with 8 bases left in between. Written as DNA, the CDR3 is TGTGCCAGCAGCTTGTATGAGCTGAACACTGAAGCTTTCTTT. Translation gives CASSLYELNTEAFF.

In this sample, this clonotype turned up many times. The chain joins TRBV18 to TRBJ1-3; no clear D. The V gene's germline CDR1 is KGHSH and CDR2 LQKENI. The length of the CDR3 is 17 residues. The ends were cut back, 3 bases at V and 1 base at J, with 16 bases in the middle. Here the CDR3 DNA reads TGTGCCAGCTCACCTTCGGGAGGTTCCCCTTCTGGAAACACCATATATTTT. Translation gives CASSPSGGSPSGNTIYF.

Concerning this clonotype itself: At one end the junction does not follow the germline gene, possibly because of a read error. The V gene is TRBV28, the J gene TRBJ1-3; D ambiguous. The CDR3 has 16 amino acids. Germline CDR1 is MDHEN and CDR2 is SYDVKM. The CDR3 loop is CAGSTRTVISGNTIYF. DNA for the CDR3: TGTGCCGGCAGTACAAGGACGGTAATATCTGGAAACACCATATATTTT.

This clonotype was counted many times. In DNA, the CDR3 is TGTGCCAGCAGTAATCTAAAAAACATTCAGTACTTC. It is translated as CASSNLKNIQYF. This chain uses TRBV6-2 or TRBV6-3 with TRBJ2-4; D is unresolved. CDR1 is MNHEY, CDR2 SVGEGT, per germline. The CDR3 contains 12 residues. V was clipped by 5 bases and J by 4 bases, with 6 bases between them.

This clonotype was observed at least ten times. The chain employs TRBV28 and TRBJ2-7, with 9 bases fitting TRBD1. J lost 1 base, V lost 8 bases, and 6 bases had no gene match. This CDR3 is 14 amino acids long. CDR1 and CDR2 (germline): MDHEN, SYDVKM. CDR3 sequence: CASRGTGSSYEQYF. The CDR3 DNA follows: TGTGCCAGCCGAGGGACAGGGTCTTCCTACGAGCAGTACTTC.

The DNA of the CDR3 is TGTGCCAGCAGCCTCTTTGGAGGGACAGGGGGTTTCCACACTGAAGCTTTCTTT. It specifies CASSLFGGTGGFHTEAFF. V gene TRBV14 combines with J gene TRBJ1-1; 11 bases agree with TRBD1. Germline V gives CDR1 SGHDN, CDR2 FVKESK. Trimming removed 4 bases from V and 3 bases from J; junction bases left unmatched: 13. The length of the CDR3 is 18 residues.

The rearrangement joins TRBV24-1 to TRBJ2-3; D might be TRBD1 (5 bases). Per the germline V gene, CDR1 is KGHDR and CDR2 is SFDVKD. V was cut by 0 bases and J by 3 bases, with 18 bases left in between. The CDR3 is 18 amino acids. This chain's CDR3 is CATSDLGRAGKGTDTQYF. CDR3 DNA sequence: TGTGCCACCAGTGATTTGGGGCGTGCAGGGAAGGGGACAGATACGCAGTATTTT.

This clonotype was observed many times. The chain has TRBV20-1 and TRBJ2-5; possibly TRBD2 for D (6 bases). Trimming removed 5 bases at V and 2 bases at J, with 18 bases between. This CDR3 contains 15 residues. Germline V lookup: CDR1 DFQATT, CDR2 SNEGSKA (reference sequence). CDR3 nucleotide sequence: TGCAGTGCTGGTACCGGGACTTACGGTCAAGAGACCCAGTACTTC. It is translated as CSAGTGTYGQETQYF.

In its sample, this clonotype was seen many times. This may stem from a read error, because a much larger clone lies one nucleotide away. The CDR3 spells CSARVSTLQATQYF. DNA of the CDR3: TGCAGTGCTAGGGTTAGCACCTTACAAGCGACCCAGTACTTC. The V call is TRBV20-1, the J call TRBJ2-5, with no clear D. Germline CDR1 and CDR2: DFQATT and SNEGSKA (reference sequence). CDR3 length: 14 residues.

In this sample, this clonotype turned up many times. The J gene is TRBJ2-7, the V gene TRBV7-9, with D possibly matching TRBD2 (6 bases). Trimming took off 5 bases at V and 7 bases at J, with 30 bases between the two ends. The CDR3 extends over 18 amino acids. Germline-derived CDR1 and CDR2 are SEHNR and FQNEAQ (reference sequence). The CDR3 DNA reads as TGTGCCAGCAGCCCCCCGTCTGTCTGGCAGGACTATGAGGGGGAGCAGTACTTC. Translation gives CASSPPSVWQDYEGEQYF.

This clonotype has at least ten counts. The chain joins TRBV12-3 or TRBV12-4 to TRBJ2-3, with D perhaps matching TRBD1 or TRBD2 (6 bases each). This CDR3 is built from 12 residues. V was clipped by 9 bases and J by 8 bases, with 15 bases between them. CDR3 residues: CASGGLGVTQYF. CDR3 bases: TGTGCCAGTGGGGGGCTTGGAGTTACGCAGTATTTT.

The table lists this clonotype with many counts. This sequence joins TRBV7-8 and TRBJ1-2; unclear D gene. Germline lookup yields CDR1 SGHVS and CDR2 FQNEAQ. This CDR3 has 14 residues. Trimming took 5 bases from V and 4 from J, leaving 14 bases between them. The CDR3 DNA reads TGTGCCAGCAGCCCGGGCTTCCTTCGCTATGGCTACACCTTC. Residues: CASSPGFLRYGYTF. The full variable domain, its missing parts supplied by reference TRBV7-8 and TRBJ1-2, is GAGVSQSPRYKVAKRGQDVALRCDPISGHVSLFWYQQALGQGPEFLTYFQNEAQLDKSGLPSDRFFAERPEGSVSTLKIQRTQQEDSAVYLCASSPGFLRYGYTFGSGTRLTVV.

This clonotype has just a few counts. Given a much more abundant clone one base away, this may be a read error. The V call is TRBV5-1, the J call TRBJ2-3, with D hard to call. From germline, CDR1 is SGHRS and CDR2 YFSETQ. This CDR3 contains 12 residues. For the CDR3, the DNA is TGCGCCAGCAGCTTGGAACCGGATACGCACTATTTT. It specifies CASSLEPDTHYF.

This clonotype was observed at least ten times. The V call is TRBV5-8, the J call TRBJ1-2; D call uncertain. The CDR3 has 13 residues. Trimming pared 4 bases from V and 1 base from J, leaving 8 bases between. CDR1 is SGHTS, CDR2 YDEGEE, per germline. CDR3 DNA: TGTGCCAGCAGCACCATCGTTAACTATGGCTACACCTTC. Residues: CASSTIVNYGYTF.

At least ten counts were recorded for this clonotype. This chain joins TRBV5-1 and TRBJ2-1, with unresolved D. The CDR3 loop spans 14 amino acids. Germline CDR1 reads SGHRS; CDR2 reads YFSETQ. V shed 0 bases and J shed 7 bases, with 11 bases lying between them. Here the CDR3 reads CASSLGTPWNEQFF. Here the CDR3 DNA reads TGCGCCAGCAGCTTGGGTACGCCTTGGAATGAGCAGTTCTTC.

This clonotype was counted many times. The chain combines TRBV5-1 with TRBJ2-1, with 7 bases fitting TRBD1. V lost 2 bases to trimming and J lost 7 bases; unmatched junction nucleotides: 9. CDR1 SGHRS and CDR2 YFSETQ come from the germline V gene. The CDR3 is made up of 15 amino acids. The CDR3 DNA reads TGCGCCAGCAGCTTAGACAGGGTATTGGGTAATGAGCAGTTCTTC. It codes for CASSLDRVLGNEQFF.